This entry lists 26 T cell receptor beta chains sequenced from one sample in a study of OX40 agonist ivuxolimab in advanced cancers. Receptors were amplified or captured by the immunoSEQ multiplex PCR assay. TCRdb provides this immuneACCESS table in a form limited to in-frame rearrangements. Some clones are lacking; in checked studies, under half of them reflect an unresolved V gene, and why the rest are absent is not known. This sample gives roughly 80,000 clones in total; around 85% of them show up just once. Under 2.5% of the sample goes to the ten largest clones. Sequencing was performed on CD4+ or CD8+ T cells sorted from blood, taken in a trial of the OX40 agonist ivuxolimab. The receptors stem from an adult with an advanced solid tumor such as melanoma, head and neck, liver or kidney cancer.

V is TRBV7-2 and J is TRBJ2-1; D may be TRBD1 (6 bases). Trimming took off 1 base at V and 8 bases at J, with 15 bases between the two ends. The CDR3 loop spans 15 amino acids. Germline lookup yields CDR1 SGHTA and CDR2 FQGNSA. The CDR3 nucleotides are TGTGCCAGCAGCTTAGGGACAGCCTCCGTGTATGAGCAGTTCTTC. Translating it yields CASSLGTASVYEQFF.

The V and J genes are TRBV5-6 and TRBJ1-3; a weak D match, TRBD1 (5 bases). From germline, CDR1 is SGHDT and CDR2 YYEEEE. CDR3 length equals 12 residues. Trimming pared 4 bases from V and 8 bases from J, leaving 10 bases between. The CDR3 DNA sequence: TGTGCCAGCAGCCCGGGGCTTGACACCATATATTTT. Protein: CASSPGLDTIYF.

The chain couples TRBV6-6 to TRBJ1-1; possibly TRBD1 for D (6 bases). V lost 6 bases and J lost 4, with 21 bases in between. Germline CDR1 and CDR2: MNHNY and SVGAGI (reference sequence). The CDR3 totals 16 residues. This chain's CDR3 is CASRLQTGTSGTEAFF. CDR3 bases: TGTGCCAGCAGGCTCCAAACAGGGACCTCTGGCACTGAAGCTTTCTTT.

The chain couples TRBV19 to TRBJ1-4; D is unclear. V lost 4 bases and J lost 7, with 13 bases in between. Germline loops: CDR1 LNHDA, CDR2 SQIVND (reference sequence). The CDR3 consists of 14 residues. Here the CDR3 DNA reads TGTGCCAGTAGTACGGACGCACGGGGTGAAAAACTGTTTTTT. This encodes CASSTDARGEKLFF.

V gene TRBV7-7 combines with J gene TRBJ2-5, with 7 bases fitting TRBD2. The CDR3 totals 16 residues. CDR1 and CDR2 (germline): SSHAT, FNYEAQ (reference sequence). J was trimmed by 0 bases and V by 4 bases; bases with no gene match: 8. CDR3 bases: TGTGCCAGCAGCTCTACCGGGGGGACGTACCAAGAGACCCAGTACTTC. Its translation: CASSSTGGTYQETQYF.

V usage is TRBV7-2 and J usage is TRBJ2-5; tentatively, D is TRBD2 (6 bases). Per germline, CDR1 SGHTA and CDR2 FQGNSA. This CDR3 spans 16 amino acids. The V and J ends lost 1 base and 2 bases respectively, with 14 bases between them. CDR3 sequence reads: CASSLGWRGTQETQYF. The CDR3 DNA reads TGTGCCAGCAGCTTAGGGTGGCGGGGTACTCAAGAGACCCAGTACTTC.

Only a few counts were recorded for this clone. The V gene is TRBV9, the J gene TRBJ2-7; D call uncertain. The CDR3 has 14 residues. Deletions cut 1 base from V and 0 bases from J, with 8 bases between. Germline CDR1 SGDLS, CDR2 YYNGEE. CDR3: CASSVTPFSYEQYF. DNA of the CDR3: TGTGCCAGCAGCGTAACCCCGTTCTCCTACGAGCAGTACTTC.

The V gene is TRBV5-1, the J gene TRBJ2-7, with 7 nucleotides matching TRBD1. Germline assignment: CDR1 SGHRS and CDR2 YFSETQ. J was trimmed by 2 bases and V by 1 base; bases with no gene match: 6. CDR3 length: 15 amino acids. This chain's CDR3 is CASSLTGTVTYEQYF. The CDR3 region has the DNA TGCGCCAGCAGCTTGACCGGGACAGTCACCTACGAGCAGTACTTC. Drawing the rest from reference TRBV5-1 and TRBJ2-7, the complete variable domain is KAGVTQTPRYLIKTRGQQVTLSCSPISGHRSVSWYQQTPGQGLQFLFEYFSETQRNKGNFPGRFSGRQFSNSRSEMNVSTLELGDSALYLCASSLTGTVTYEQYFGPGTRLTVT.

The chain employs TRBV27 and TRBJ1-1; 9 bases fit TRBD1. V shed 9 bases, J shed 0 bases, and the junction held 8 bases outside the gene matches. Germline CDR1 is MNHEY and CDR2 is SMNVEV (reference sequence). The CDR3 loop spans 15 amino acids. CDR3 protein: CASRQGVGLNTEAFF. CDR3 DNA: TGTGCCAGTCGACAGGGGGTCGGTTTGAACACTGAAGCTTTCTTT.

This chain uses TRBV7-9 with TRBJ2-3; D perhaps matches TRBD2 (7 bases). This CDR3 has 13 amino acids. Trimming took off 5 bases at V and 8 bases at J, with 14 bases between the two ends. Germline assignment: CDR1 SEHNR and CDR2 FQNEAQ (reference sequence). CDR3 in amino acids: CASSTQGGGTQYF. The CDR3 DNA follows: TGTGCCAGCAGCACCCAGGGAGGGGGTACGCAGTATTTT.

The J gene is TRBJ2-5, the V gene TRBV27, with 11 bases identical to TRBD2. J lost 5 bases, V lost 3 bases, and 2 bases had no gene match. The V gene's germline CDR1 is MNHEY and CDR2 SMNVEV (reference sequence). The CDR3 covers 14 residues. CDR3 nucleotide sequence: TGTGCCAGCAGTTTTCTAGCGGGGGGTGAGACCCAGTACTTC. Encoded protein: CASSFLAGGETQYF.

The J gene is TRBJ2-7, the V gene TRBV5-1, with TRBD1 identical over 7 bases. Losses at the gene ends were 3 bases for V and 2 bases for J; bases not matched to a gene: 5. Germline CDR1 SGHRS, CDR2 YFSETQ. CDR3 size: 14 residues. The CDR3 nucleotides read TGCGCCAGCAGCTCCGGGACAGACGCCTACGAGCAGTACTTC. Translation: CASSSGTDAYEQYF.

This chain uses TRBV19 with TRBJ2-1; 10 bases line up with TRBD1. CDR3 size: 13 residues. V shed 9 bases and J 6 bases; nucleotides not matched to a gene: 5. CDR1 and CDR2 (germline): LNHDA, SQIVND (reference sequence). The CDR3 DNA sequence: TGTGCCAGACTCCGGGACAGGGGCAATGAGCAGTTCTTC. Amino acid sequence: CARLRDRGNEQFF. The full variable domain, its missing parts supplied by reference TRBV19 and TRBJ2-1, is DGGITQSPKYLFRKEGQNVTLSCEQNLNHDAMYWYRQDPGQGLRLIYYSQIVNDFQKGDIAEGYSVSREKKESFPLTVTSAQKNPTAFYLCARLRDRGNEQFFGPGTRLTVL.

The chain is built from TRBV6-1 and TRBJ2-5; weak D call: TRBD2 (5 bases). V was cut by 4 bases and J by 4 bases, with 13 bases left in between. The CDR3 contains 14 residues. The germline CDR1 and CDR2 sequences are MNHNS and SASEGT. CDR3 protein: CASSGGIHLETQYF. The CDR3 DNA follows: TGTGCCAGCAGTGGAGGGATACACCTAGAGACCCAGTACTTC.

J is TRBJ2-3 and V is TRBV7-3; 8 positions agree with TRBD2. Germline lookup yields CDR1 SGHTA and CDR2 FQGTGA. This CDR3 has 14 amino acids. Trimming took 5 bases from V and 4 from J; bases not matched to a gene: 5. Here the CDR3 reads CASSTNGGADTQYF. The DNA of the CDR3 is TGTGCCAGCAGCACAAACGGGGGGGCAGATACGCAGTATTTT.

This chain joins TRBV19 and TRBJ1-4, with D hard to call. Germline V gene lookup returns CDR1 LNHDA and CDR2 SQIVND (reference sequence). V was pared by 3 bases and J by 0 bases, with 14 bases between. The CDR3 sequence is 17 residues long. CDR3 protein: CASSIRTDHPTNEKLFF. Written as DNA, the CDR3 is TGTGCCAGTAGTATCCGGACGGACCATCCAACTAATGAAAAACTGTTTTTT.

V is TRBV28 and J is TRBJ1-2; D is unclear. Trimming stripped 6 bases from V and 4 bases from J, with 12 bases between. The CDR3 length is 13 residues. Germline lookup yields CDR1 MDHEN and CDR2 SYDVKM. The CDR3 DNA is TGTGCCAGCAGCCCCCCTCATACCTATGGCTACACCTTC. Translating gives CASSPPHTYGYTF.

Comments on this clone: Different DNA sequences within this sample yield the same CDR3. The chain carries TRBV7-8 and TRBJ1-1; 7 positions match TRBD1. In germline, CDR1 is SGHVS, CDR2 FQNEAQ. The CDR3 is made up of 16 amino acids. Losses at the gene ends were 2 bases for V and 5 bases for J; bases not matched to a gene: 11. The CDR3 loop reads CASSLLRQGLATEAFF. The CDR3 region has the DNA TGTGCCAGCAGCTTACTCAGACAGGGTTTGGCGACTGAAGCTTTCTTT.

In this sample, this clone turned up a few times. The chain links TRBV2 to TRBJ1-6; 7 bases match TRBD1. Germline CDR1 reads SNHLY; CDR2 reads FYNNEI. The CDR3 contains 14 residues. Germline trimming cut 6 bases from V and 8 bases from J; bases unmatched to any gene: 7. The CDR3 sequence is CASSDRAVDSPLHF. In DNA, the CDR3 is TGTGCCAGCAGCGACAGGGCGGTGGATTCACCCCTCCACTTT.

The V and J genes are TRBV5-1 and TRBJ2-1; 7 positions match TRBD1. This CDR3 comprises 13 residues. Germline-derived CDR1 and CDR2 are SGHRS and YFSETQ. The V and J ends lost 4 bases and 12 bases, in that order; junction bases with no gene match: 10. CDR3 residues: CASSPGQATTQFF. CDR3 nucleotide sequence: TGCGCCAGCAGCCCAGGACAGGCTACGACGCAGTTCTTC.

This clone was counted between two and nine times. V is TRBV6-1 and J is TRBJ2-1; 9 positions match TRBD2. Trimming at V came to 6 bases and at J to 3 bases, leaving 6 bases not matched to a gene. CDR3 length: 15 residues. Germline-derived CDR1 and CDR2 are MNHNS and SASEGT. The CDR3 DNA reads as TGTGCCAGCAGGGTGGGAGCGGGGGGCTACAATGAGCAGTTCTTC. Translating it yields CASRVGAGGYNEQFF.

The gene calls are TRBV29-1 and TRBJ2-5; 10 nucleotides match TRBD2. Germline trimming cut 2 bases from V and 5 bases from J; bases unmatched to any gene: 11. CDR1 is SQVTM, CDR2 ANQGSEA, per germline. This CDR3 contains 16 residues. As DNA, the CDR3 is TGCAGCGTTGAACGGGCTAGCGGGGGAAGCGGGGAGACCCAGTACTTC. This codes for CSVERASGGSGETQYF. Using reference TRBV29-1 and TRBJ2-5 for the parts outside the CDR3, the full variable domain is SAVISQKPSRDICQRGTSLTIQCQVDSQVTMMFWYRQQPGQSLTLIATANQGSEATYESGFVIDKFPISRPNLTFSTLTVSNMSPEDSSIYLCSVERASGGSGETQYFGPGTRLLVL.

The V call is TRBV21-1, the J call TRBJ1-5. TRBV21-1 is given as a pseudogene. CDR3 length: 20 residues. CDR3 coding DNA: TGTGCCAGCAGTGAACGCATTTTCGGGTTTCTCCATGATAGCAATCAGCCCCAGCATTTT. Its protein is CASSERIFGFLHDSNQPQHF.

The rearrangement uses TRBV7-8 and TRBJ2-5; the D gene is possibly TRBD1 (5 bases). The V gene's germline CDR1 is SGHVS and CDR2 FQNEAQ. V lost 8 bases and J lost 5, with 21 bases in between. The CDR3 has 15 amino acids. The DNA of the CDR3 is TGTGCCAGCTCCTGGGGCCAACAAATGGGGGAGACCCAGTACTTC. Its translation is CASSWGQQMGETQYF.

The CDR3 loop is CASSPSGGPLTDTQYF. Here the CDR3 DNA reads TGTGCCAGCAGCCCGTCCGGGGGGCCTCTAACAGATACGCAGTATTTT. V is TRBV7-2 and J is TRBJ2-3; D is perhaps TRBD2 (7 bases). V was trimmed by 5 bases and J by 3 bases, leaving 18 bases between them. Germline V gene lookup returns CDR1 SGHTA and CDR2 FQGNSA. CDR3 size: 16 residues.

This chain connects TRBV28 to TRBJ2-1, with D possibly being TRBD2 (6 bases). V was clipped by 2 bases and J by 6 bases, with 17 bases between them. Germline CDR1 MDHEN, CDR2 SYDVKM. This CDR3 spans 16 amino acids. CDR3: CASSLIDGSAFNEQFF. CDR3 sequence (DNA): TGTGCCAGCAGTTTAATCGACGGGAGTGCTTTCAATGAGCAGTTCTTC.